This T cell receptor beta chain was captured by sequencing in a study of fetal regulatory T cell absence and autoimmunity. Study-wide background: The IPEX patients lacked clinical diabetes but had exocrine pancreas autoimmunity. Study observations and caveats: In IPEX syndrome, oligoclonal enrichment was read as supporting prenatal antigen-driven autoimmunity in the pancreas. Pancreas TCRs were oligoclonally enriched versus cord blood, some clones over 95-fold.

This CDR3 has 17 amino acids. The germline V gene has CDR1 KGHSY and CDR2 FQNENV. V shed 0 bases and J shed 4 bases, with 18 bases lying between them. The data were produced by immunoSEQ multiplex PCR, yet TCRdb's version contains in-frame clones alone and is incomplete. The sample includes 95,000 to 100,000 clones, approximately 79% of them seen just once. A note on this clone: Antigen: not known.

The V and J genes are TRBV16 and TRBJ1-1, with D maybe TRBD1 (6 bases). The sequence came from a male donor with IPEX syndrome. The sequenced sample consisted of pancreas tissue. The CDR3 loop is CASSQSRGGAEITEAFF. As DNA, the CDR3 is TGTGCCAGCAGCCAATCGCGGGGGGGCGCGGAGATCACTGAAGCTTTCTTT.